This T cell receptor (beta chain) stems from a study of blood T cell repertoires in COVID-19. Turning to the study itself: Samples taken during acute and convalescent COVID-19 were collected in the United States, Italy and Spain.

The CDR3 spans 12 residues. CDR1 is GTSNPN, CDR2 SVGIG, per germline (reference sequence). The V gene end was trimmed by 7 bases and the J gene end by 3 bases; junction bases not matched to a gene: 2. Libraries were prepared by immunoSEQ multiplex PCR; TCRdb keeps only in-frame clonotypes and omits some of them. The repertoire holds 250,000 to 400,000 clones, with about 90% as singletons. The chain combines TRBV30 with TRBJ1-2; the match to TRBD1 covers 10 bases. The source of this sequence is a woman aged 25 to 45 with COVID-19, enrolled during active disease. The sample was peripheral blood. In DNA, the CDR3 is TGTGCCTTGACAGGGGGCGACTATGGCTACACCTTC. Amino acids: CALTGGDYGYTF.